This T cell receptor beta chain was found in a study of post-analysis software for immune sequencing data. Turning to the study itself: The disease courses covered relapsing-remitting, secondary progressive and progressive-relapsing multiple sclerosis.

V was cut by 4 bases and J by 11 bases, with 15 bases left in between. CDR3 length: 13 residues. Germline V gene lookup returns CDR1 MNHEY and CDR2 SVGAGI. The TCR beta cDNA libraries contained unique molecular identifiers. Via MiXCR, TCRdb re-called the PCR reads, giving one row per CDR3 protein. The sample contains hundreds of thousands of distinct CDR3 sequences, less than 35% of which appear only once. About this clonotype: As yet, its antigen is unknown.

Study-wide results and caveats: Patients carried roughly 5 TRBV segments more frequently than controls did, and TRBV5-6, TRBV5-1 and TRBV20-1 were among them.

The sequence was obtained from a girl aged 5 to 17 with multiple sclerosis. Material: blood. The chain links TRBV6-5 to TRBJ2-1, with TRBD1 as a possible D gene (6 bases). The CDR3 region is CASSSLRDKKQFF. The CDR3 region has the DNA TGTGCCAGCAGTTCTCTCCGGGACAAAAAGCAGTTCTTC.